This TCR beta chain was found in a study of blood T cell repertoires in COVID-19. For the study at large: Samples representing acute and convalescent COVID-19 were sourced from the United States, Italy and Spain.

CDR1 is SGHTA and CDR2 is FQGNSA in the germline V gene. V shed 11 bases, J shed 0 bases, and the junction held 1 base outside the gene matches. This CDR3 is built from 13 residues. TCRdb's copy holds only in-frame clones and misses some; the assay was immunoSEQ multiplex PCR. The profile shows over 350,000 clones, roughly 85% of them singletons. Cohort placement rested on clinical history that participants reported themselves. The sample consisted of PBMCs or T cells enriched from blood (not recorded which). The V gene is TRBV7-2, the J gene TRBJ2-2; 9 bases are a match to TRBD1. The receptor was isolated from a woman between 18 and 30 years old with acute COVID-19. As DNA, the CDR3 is TGTGCCCGACAGGGGGCGAACACCGGGGAGCTGTTTTTT. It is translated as CARQGANTGELFF.